The clone carrying this T cell receptor (beta chain) has more than one count but fewer than ten. The sample originates from a study of T cell responses to AZD1222 COVID-19 vaccine. Sequencing was performed with immunoSEQ multiplex PCR; in TCRdb, only in-frame clones are kept and a portion is missing. The sample records about 130,000 clones, about 91% being singletons. Second-dose schedules of about 4 or about 12 weeks were combined. This CDR3 has 15 amino acids. Germline V lookup: CDR1 SQVTM, CDR2 ANQGSEA. The V gene end was trimmed by 5 bases and the J gene end by 7 bases; junction bases not matched to a gene: 13.

Sequencing was performed on peripheral blood, taken 28 days after the second AZD1222 dose. The origin of this receptor is an adult who received the AZD1222 COVID-19 vaccine. The gene calls are TRBV29-1 and TRBJ1-4; 7 bases are a match to TRBD1. The CDR3 coding sequence is TGCAGCGTTACCGGGACAGTGGGGGATGGTGAAAAACTGTTTTTT. Translating gives CSVTGTVGDGEKLFF.